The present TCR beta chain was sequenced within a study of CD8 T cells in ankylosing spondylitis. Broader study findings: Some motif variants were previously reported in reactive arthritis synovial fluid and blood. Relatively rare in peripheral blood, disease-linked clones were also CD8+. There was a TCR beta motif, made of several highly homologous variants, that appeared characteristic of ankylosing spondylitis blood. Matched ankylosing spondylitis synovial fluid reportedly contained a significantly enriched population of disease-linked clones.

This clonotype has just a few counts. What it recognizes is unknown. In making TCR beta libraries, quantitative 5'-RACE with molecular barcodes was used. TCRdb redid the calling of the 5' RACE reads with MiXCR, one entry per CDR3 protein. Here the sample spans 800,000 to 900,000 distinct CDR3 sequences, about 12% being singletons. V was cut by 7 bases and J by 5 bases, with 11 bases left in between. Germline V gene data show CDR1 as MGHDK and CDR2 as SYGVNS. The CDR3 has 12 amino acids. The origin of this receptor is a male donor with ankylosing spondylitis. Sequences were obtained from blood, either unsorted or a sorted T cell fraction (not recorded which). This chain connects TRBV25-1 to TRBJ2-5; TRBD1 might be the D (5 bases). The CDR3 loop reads CASTDSTETQYF. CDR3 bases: TGTGCCAGCACCGACAGTACGGAGACCCAGTACTTC.